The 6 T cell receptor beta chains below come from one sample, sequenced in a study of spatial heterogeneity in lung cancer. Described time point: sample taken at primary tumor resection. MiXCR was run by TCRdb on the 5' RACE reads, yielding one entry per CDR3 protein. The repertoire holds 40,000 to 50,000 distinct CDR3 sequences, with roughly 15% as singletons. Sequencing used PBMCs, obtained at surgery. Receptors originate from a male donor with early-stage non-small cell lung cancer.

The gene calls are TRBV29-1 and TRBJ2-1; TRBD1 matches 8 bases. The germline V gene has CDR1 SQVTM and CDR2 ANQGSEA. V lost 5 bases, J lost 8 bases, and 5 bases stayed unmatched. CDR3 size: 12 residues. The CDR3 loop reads CSVRAGGYEQFF. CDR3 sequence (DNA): TGCAGCGTTCGGGCAGGGGGCTATGAGCAGTTCTTC.

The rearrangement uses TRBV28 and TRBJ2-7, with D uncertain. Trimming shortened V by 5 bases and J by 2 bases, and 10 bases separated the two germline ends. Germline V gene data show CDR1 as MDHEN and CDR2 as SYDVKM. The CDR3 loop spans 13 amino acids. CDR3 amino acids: CASSRREPYEQYF. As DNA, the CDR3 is TGTGCCAGCAGTCGGAGAGAACCCTACGAGCAGTACTTC.

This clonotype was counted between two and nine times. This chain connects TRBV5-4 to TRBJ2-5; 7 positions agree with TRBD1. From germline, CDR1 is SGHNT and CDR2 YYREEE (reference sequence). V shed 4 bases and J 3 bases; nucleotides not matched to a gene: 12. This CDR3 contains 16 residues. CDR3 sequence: CASSDDRDGKEETQYF. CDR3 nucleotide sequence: TGTGCCAGCAGCGATGACAGGGACGGGAAGGAAGAGACCCAGTACTTC.

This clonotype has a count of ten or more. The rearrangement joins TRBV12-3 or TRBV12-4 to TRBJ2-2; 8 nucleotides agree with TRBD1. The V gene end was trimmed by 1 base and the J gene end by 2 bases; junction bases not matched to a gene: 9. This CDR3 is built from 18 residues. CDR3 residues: CASSLGGRGLFNTGELFF. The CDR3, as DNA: TGTGCCAGCAGTTTAGGTGGCAGGGGGCTCTTCAACACCGGGGAGCTGTTTTTT.

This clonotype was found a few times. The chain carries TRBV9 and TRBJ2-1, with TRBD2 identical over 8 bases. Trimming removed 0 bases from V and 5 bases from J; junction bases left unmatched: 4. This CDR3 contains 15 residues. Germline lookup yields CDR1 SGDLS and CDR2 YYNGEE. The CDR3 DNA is TGTGCCAGCAGCGTAGCTATGCGGGAGGACAATGAGCAGTTCTTC. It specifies CASSVAMREDNEQFF.

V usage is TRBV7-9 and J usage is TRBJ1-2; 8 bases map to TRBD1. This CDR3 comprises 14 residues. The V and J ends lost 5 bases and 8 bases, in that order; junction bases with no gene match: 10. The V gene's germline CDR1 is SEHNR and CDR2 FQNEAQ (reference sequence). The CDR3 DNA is TGTGCCAGCAGCCGAGGACAGGGCCCGGGAGGCTACACCTTC. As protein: CASSRGQGPGGYTF.